Listed here is a single T cell receptor (beta chain). Trimming cost V 3 bases and J 1 base, with 12 bases left between them. The CDR3 covers 16 residues. Per the germline V gene, CDR1 is LNHNV and CDR2 is YYDKDF (reference sequence). The sample originates from a study of T cell changes during pregnancy in multiple sclerosis. Measured with immunoSEQ multiplex PCR; TCRdb has only the in-frame clones, and not every one. The sample shows tens of thousands of clones, 93% of them seen only once. Sequences were derived from CD8+ T cells from peripheral blood mononuclear cells, sampled in the second trimester of pregnancy. The V call is TRBV15, the J call TRBJ2-2; tentatively, D is TRBD1 (7 bases). This receptor was obtained from a female donor with multiple sclerosis, enrolled in a pregnancy study. CDR3 bases: TGTGCCACCAGCAGGGAGGGGGCGGGGAACACCGGGGAGCTGTTTTTT. Its translation is CATSREGAGNTGELFF. The whole variable domain, remainder taken from reference TRBV15 and TRBJ2-2, is DAMVIQNPRYQVTQFGKPVTLSCSQTLNHNVMYWYQQKSSQAPKLLFHYYDKDFNNEADTPDNFQSRRPNTSFCFLDIRSPGLGDTAMYLCATSREGAGNTGELFFGEGSRLTVL.